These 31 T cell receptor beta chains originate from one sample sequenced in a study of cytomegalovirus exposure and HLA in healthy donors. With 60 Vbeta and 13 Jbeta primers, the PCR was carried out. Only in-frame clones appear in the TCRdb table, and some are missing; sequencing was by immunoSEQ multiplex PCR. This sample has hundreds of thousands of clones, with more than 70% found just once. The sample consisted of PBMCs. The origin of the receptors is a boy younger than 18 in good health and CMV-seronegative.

The CDR3 spells CASSLGDSRDIQYF. In DNA, the CDR3 is TGCGCCAGCAGCCTGGGGGACAGCCGGGACATTCAGTACTTC. The chain uses TRBV5-1 and TRBJ2-4; 7 bases are shared with TRBD1. Per germline, CDR1 SGHRS and CDR2 YFSETQ. The CDR3 is 14 amino acids. J gave up 8 bases and V 4 bases, and 9 bases lay outside the gene matches.

The CDR3: CATSRDRGPYEQYF. The DNA for the CDR3 is TGTGCCACCAGCAGAGACAGGGGGCCATACGAGCAGTACTTC. The V and J genes are TRBV15 and TRBJ2-7, with 8 bases fitting TRBD1. The V and J ends lost 0 bases and 4 bases, in that order; junction bases with no gene match: 2. Germline loops: CDR1 LNHNV, CDR2 YYDKDF (reference sequence). The CDR3 length is 14 residues.

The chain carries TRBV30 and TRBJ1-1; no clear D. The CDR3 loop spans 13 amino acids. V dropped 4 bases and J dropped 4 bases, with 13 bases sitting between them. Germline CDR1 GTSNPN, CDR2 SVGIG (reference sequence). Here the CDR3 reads CAWNRLARTEAFF. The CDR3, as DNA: TGTGCCTGGAATCGCCTAGCACGCACTGAAGCTTTCTTT.

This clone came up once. As DNA, the CDR3 is TGTGCCAGCAGCTCTAACTTCGAGCAGTACTTC. Translated: CASSSNFEQYF. The rearrangement uses TRBV7-2 and TRBJ2-7; D is unclear. CDR1 SGHTA and CDR2 FQGNSA come from the germline V gene. This CDR3 contains 11 residues. V was shortened by 4 bases and J by 6 bases, with 7 bases between the two germline ends.

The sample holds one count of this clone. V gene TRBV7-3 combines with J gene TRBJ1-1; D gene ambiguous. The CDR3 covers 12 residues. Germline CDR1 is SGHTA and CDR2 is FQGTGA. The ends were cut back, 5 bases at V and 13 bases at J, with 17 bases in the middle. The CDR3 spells CASSGQTEEVFF. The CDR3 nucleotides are TGTGCCAGCAGCGGCCAGACCGAGGAGGTTTTCTTT.

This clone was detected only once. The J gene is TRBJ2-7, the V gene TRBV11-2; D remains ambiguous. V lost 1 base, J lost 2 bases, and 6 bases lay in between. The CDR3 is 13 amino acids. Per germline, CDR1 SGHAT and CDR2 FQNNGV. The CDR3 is CASSLVLAYEQYF. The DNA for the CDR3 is TGTGCCAGCAGCTTAGTCCTAGCCTACGAGCAGTACTTC.

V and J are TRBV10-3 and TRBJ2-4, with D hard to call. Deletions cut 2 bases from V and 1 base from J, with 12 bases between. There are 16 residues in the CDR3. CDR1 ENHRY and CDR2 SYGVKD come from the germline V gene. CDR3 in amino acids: CAISEGPRSAKNIQYF. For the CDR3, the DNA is TGTGCCATCAGTGAGGGCCCTAGATCCGCCAAAAACATTCAGTACTTC.

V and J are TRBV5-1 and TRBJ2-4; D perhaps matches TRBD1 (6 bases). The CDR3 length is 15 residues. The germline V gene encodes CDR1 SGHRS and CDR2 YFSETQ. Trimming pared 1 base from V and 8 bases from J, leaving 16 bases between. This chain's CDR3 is CASSLSSGETHIQYF. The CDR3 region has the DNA TGCGCCAGCAGCTTGTCGTCAGGGGAAACGCACATTCAGTACTTC.

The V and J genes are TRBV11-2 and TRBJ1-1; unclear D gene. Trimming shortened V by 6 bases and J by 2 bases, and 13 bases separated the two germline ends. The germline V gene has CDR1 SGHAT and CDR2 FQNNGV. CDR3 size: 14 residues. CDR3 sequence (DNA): TGTGCCAGCAGGTCCCTCTCGGGAAACACTGAAGCTTTCTTT. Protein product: CASRSLSGNTEAFF.

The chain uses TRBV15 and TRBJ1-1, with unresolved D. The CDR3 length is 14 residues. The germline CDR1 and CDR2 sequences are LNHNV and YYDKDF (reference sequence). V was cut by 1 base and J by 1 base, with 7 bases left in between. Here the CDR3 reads CATSRAPRNTEAFF. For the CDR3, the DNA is TGTGCCACCAGCAGAGCCCCCAGGAACACTGAAGCTTTCTTT. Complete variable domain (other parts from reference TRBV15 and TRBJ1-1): DAMVIQNPRYQVTQFGKPVTLSCSQTLNHNVMYWYQQKSSQAPKLLFHYYDKDFNNEADTPDNFQSRRPNTSFCFLDIRSPGLGDTAMYLCATSRAPRNTEAFFGQGTRLTVV.

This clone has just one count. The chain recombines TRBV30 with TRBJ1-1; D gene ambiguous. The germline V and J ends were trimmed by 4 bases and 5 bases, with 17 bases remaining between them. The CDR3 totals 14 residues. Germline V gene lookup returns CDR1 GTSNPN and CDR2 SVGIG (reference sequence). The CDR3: CAWNVLTKRTEAFF. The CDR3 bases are TGTGCCTGGAATGTACTAACCAAGAGGACTGAAGCTTTCTTT.

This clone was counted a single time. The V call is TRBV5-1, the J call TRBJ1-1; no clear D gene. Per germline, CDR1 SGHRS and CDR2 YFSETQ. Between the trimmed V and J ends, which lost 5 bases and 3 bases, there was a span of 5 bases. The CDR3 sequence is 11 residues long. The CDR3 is CASSSDTEAFF. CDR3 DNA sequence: TGCGCCAGCAGTTCGGACACTGAAGCTTTCTTT.

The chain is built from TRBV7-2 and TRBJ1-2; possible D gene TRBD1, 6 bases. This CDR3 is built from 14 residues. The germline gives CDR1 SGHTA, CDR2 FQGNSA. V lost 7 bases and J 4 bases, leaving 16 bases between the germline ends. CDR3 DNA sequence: TGTGCCAGCAACAAGGGGGTTTTTGGCTATGGCTACACCTTC. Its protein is CASNKGVFGYGYTF.

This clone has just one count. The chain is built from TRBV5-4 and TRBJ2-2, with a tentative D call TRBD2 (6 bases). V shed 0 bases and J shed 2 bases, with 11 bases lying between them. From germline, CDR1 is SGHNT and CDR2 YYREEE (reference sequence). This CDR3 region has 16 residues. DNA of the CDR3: TGTGCCAGCAGCTTGGCTTTGGGACTTAACACCGGGGAGCTGTTTTTT. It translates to CASSLALGLNTGELFF.

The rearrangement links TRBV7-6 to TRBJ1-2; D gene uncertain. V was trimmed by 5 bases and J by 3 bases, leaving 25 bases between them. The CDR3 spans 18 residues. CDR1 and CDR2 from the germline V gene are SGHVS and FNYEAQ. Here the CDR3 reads CASSLHGEAVLSDYGYTF. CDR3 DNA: TGTGCCAGCAGCCTGCACGGGGAGGCTGTGTTGAGTGACTATGGCTACACCTTC.

CDR3 sequence reads: CASSLGRTVLTEAFF. In nucleotides, the CDR3 is TGCGCCAGCAGCTTGGGGAGGACAGTCCTCACTGAAGCTTTCTTT. This chain links TRBV5-1 with TRBJ1-1; D is possibly TRBD1 (6 bases). CDR3 size: 15 residues. The germline V gene has CDR1 SGHRS and CDR2 YFSETQ. V gave up 0 bases and J gave up 4 bases, with 13 bases separating them.

The CDR3, as DNA: TGCAGCGTCCTTATTCTCGGGAAGCAGTTCTTC. It specifies CSVLILGKQFF. V is TRBV29-1 and J is TRBJ2-1; D is perhaps TRBD2 (5 bases). The germline V gene has CDR1 SQVTM and CDR2 ANQGSEA. Trimming removed 6 bases at V and 11 bases at J, with 14 bases between. This CDR3 comprises 11 residues.

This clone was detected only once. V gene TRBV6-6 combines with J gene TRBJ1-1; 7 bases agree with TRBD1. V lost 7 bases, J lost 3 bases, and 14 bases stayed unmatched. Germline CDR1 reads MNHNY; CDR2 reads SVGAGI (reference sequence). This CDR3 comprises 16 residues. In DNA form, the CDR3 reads TGTGCCAGCAATCCCCGTGAGGGGGCAGGGGACACTGAAGCTTTCTTT. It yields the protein CASNPREGAGDTEAFF.

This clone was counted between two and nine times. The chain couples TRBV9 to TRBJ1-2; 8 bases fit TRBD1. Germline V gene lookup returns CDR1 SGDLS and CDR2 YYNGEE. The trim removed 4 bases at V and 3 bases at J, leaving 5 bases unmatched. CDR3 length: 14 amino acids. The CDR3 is CASSSMTGDYGYTF. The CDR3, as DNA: TGTGCCAGCAGCTCGATGACAGGGGACTATGGCTACACCTTC. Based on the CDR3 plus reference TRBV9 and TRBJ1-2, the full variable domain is DSGVTQTPKHLITATGQRVTLRCSPRSGDLSVYWYQQSLDQGLQFLIQYYNGEERAKGNILERFSAQQFPDLHSELNLSSLELGDSALYFCASSSMTGDYGYTFGSGTRLTVV.

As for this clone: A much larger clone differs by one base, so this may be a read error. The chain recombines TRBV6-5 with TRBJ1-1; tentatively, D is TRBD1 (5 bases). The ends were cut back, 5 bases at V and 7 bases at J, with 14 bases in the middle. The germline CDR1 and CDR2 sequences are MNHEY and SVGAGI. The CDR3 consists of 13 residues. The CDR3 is CASSNRDGGEAFF. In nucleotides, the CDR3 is TGTGCCAGCAGTAACCGGGACGGGGGTGAAGCTTTCTTT.

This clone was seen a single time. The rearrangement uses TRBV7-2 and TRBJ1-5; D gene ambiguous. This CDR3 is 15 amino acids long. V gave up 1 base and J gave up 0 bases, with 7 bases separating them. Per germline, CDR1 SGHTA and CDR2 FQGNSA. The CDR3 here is CASSLGPYSNQPQHF. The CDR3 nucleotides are TGTGCCAGCAGCTTAGGGCCATATAGCAATCAGCCCCAGCATTTT.

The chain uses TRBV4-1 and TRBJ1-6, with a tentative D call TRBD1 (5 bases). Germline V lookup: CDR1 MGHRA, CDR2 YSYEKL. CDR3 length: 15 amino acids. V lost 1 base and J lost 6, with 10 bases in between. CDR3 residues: CASSQVQGSNSPLHF. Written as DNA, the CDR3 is TGCGCCAGCAGCCAAGTGCAGGGTAGTAATTCACCCCTCCACTTT.

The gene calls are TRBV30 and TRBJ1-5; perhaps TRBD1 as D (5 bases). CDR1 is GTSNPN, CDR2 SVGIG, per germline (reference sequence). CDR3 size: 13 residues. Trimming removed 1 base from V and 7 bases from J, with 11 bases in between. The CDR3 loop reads CAWSDLRVQPQHF. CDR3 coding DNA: TGTGCCTGGAGTGACCTCAGGGTACAGCCCCAGCATTTT.

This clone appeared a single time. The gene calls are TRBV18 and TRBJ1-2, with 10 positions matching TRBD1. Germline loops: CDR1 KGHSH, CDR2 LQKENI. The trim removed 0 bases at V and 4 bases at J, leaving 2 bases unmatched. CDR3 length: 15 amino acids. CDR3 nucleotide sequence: TGTGCCAGCTCACCACCGGACAGGGGGTCCTATGGCTACACCTTC. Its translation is CASSPPDRGSYGYTF.

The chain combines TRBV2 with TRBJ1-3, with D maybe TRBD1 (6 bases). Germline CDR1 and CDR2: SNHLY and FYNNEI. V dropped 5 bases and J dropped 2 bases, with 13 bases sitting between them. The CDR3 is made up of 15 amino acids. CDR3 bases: TGTGCCAGCAGTAAGACAGGTAGCCCTGGAAACACCATATATTTT. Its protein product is CASSKTGSPGNTIYF.

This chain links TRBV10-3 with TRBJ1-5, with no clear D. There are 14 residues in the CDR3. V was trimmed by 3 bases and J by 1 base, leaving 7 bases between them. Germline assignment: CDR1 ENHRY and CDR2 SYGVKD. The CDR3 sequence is CAISDGGSNQPQHF. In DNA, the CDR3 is TGTGCCATCAGTGACGGCGGGAGCAATCAGCCCCAGCATTTT.

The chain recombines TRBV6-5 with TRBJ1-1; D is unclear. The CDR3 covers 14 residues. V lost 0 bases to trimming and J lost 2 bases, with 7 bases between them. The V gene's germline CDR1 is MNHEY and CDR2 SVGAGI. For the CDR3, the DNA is TGTGCCAGCAGTTACTCTTACAGAAACACTGAAGCTTTCTTT. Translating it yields CASSYSYRNTEAFF.

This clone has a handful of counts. Written as DNA, the CDR3 is TGTGCCAGCAGGCCATGGGGGGCTAACTATGGCTACACCTTC. Translated: CASRPWGANYGYTF. The gene calls are TRBV2 and TRBJ1-2; D possibly corresponds to TRBD1 (5 bases). The CDR3 has 14 residues. V lost 6 bases and J lost 0, with 11 bases in between. CDR1 and CDR2 from the germline V gene are SNHLY and FYNNEI.

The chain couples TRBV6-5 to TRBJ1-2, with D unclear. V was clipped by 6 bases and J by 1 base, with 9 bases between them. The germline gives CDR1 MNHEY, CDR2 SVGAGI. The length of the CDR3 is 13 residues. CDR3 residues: CASSREFNYGYTF. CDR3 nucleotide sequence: TGTGCCAGCAGCCGGGAGTTTAACTATGGCTACACCTTC.

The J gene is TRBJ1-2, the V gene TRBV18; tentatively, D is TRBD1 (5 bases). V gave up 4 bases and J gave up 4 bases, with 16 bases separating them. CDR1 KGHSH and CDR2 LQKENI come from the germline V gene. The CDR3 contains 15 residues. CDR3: CASSLQGLPSYGYTF. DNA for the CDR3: TGTGCCAGCTCACTGCAGGGCCTTCCTTCCTATGGCTACACCTTC.

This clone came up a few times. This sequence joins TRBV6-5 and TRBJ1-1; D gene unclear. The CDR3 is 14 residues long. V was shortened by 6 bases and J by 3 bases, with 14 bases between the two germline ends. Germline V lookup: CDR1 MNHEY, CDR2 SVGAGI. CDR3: CASRAYHEDTEAFF. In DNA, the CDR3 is TGTGCCAGCAGGGCATACCATGAAGACACTGAAGCTTTCTTT.